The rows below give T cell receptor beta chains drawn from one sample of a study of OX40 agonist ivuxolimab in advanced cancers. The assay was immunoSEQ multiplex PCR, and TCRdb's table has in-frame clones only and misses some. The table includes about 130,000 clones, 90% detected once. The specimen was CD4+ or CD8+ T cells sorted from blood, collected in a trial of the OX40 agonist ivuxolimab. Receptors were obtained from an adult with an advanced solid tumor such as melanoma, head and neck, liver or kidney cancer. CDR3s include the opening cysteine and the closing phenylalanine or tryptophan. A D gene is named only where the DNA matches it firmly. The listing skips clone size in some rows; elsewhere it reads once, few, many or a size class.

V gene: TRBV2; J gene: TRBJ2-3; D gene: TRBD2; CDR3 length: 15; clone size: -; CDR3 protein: CASTRRGGLTDTQYF; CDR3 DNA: TGTGCCAGCACCCGGCGCGGGGGGCTCACAGATACGCAGTATTTT
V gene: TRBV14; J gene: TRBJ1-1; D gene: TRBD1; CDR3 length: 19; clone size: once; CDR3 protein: CASSQDNPWTGGRGTEAFF; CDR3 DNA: TGTGCCAGCAGCCAGGACAACCCATGGACAGGGGGCCGAGGCACTGAAGCTTTCTTT
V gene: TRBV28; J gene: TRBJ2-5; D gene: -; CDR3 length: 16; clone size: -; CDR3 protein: CASSLPYPQTQETQYF; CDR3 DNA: TGTGCCAGCAGTTTACCCTATCCTCAGACGCAAGAGACCCAGTACTTC
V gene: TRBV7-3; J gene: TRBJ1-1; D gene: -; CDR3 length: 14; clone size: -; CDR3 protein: CASKIGAMNTEAFF; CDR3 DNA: TGTGCCAGCAAAATCGGGGCCATGAACACTGAAGCTTTCTTT
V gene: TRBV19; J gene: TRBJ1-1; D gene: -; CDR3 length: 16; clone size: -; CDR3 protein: CASSIRLFTGAPEAFF; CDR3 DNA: TGTGCCAGTAGTATACGGCTATTTACGGGGGCCCCTGAAGCTTTCTTT
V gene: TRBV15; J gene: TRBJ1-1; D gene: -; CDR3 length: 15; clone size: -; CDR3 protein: CATSRDKGLNTEAFF; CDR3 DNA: TGTGCCACCAGCAGAGATAAAGGGCTGAACACTGAAGCTTTCTTT
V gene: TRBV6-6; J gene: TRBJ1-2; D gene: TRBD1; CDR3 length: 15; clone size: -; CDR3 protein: CASRPPRTGHYGYTF; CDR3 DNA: TGTGCCAGCAGACCCCCCCGGACAGGCCACTATGGCTACACCTTC
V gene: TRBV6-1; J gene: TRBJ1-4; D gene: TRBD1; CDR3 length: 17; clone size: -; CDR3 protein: CASSGQGGKATNEKLFF; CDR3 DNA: TGTGCCAGCAGTGGACAGGGAGGGAAGGCAACTAATGAAAAACTGTTTTTT
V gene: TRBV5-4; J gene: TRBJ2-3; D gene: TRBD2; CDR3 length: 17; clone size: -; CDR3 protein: CASSLGTSGGLTDTQYF; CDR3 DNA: TGTGCCAGCAGCTTAGGGACTAGCGGGGGCCTCACAGATACGCAGTATTTT
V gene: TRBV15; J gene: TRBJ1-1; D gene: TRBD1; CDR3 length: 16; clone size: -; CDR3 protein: CATSRTRTGGGTEAFF; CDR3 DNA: TGTGCCACCAGCAGGACCAGGACAGGGGGTGGGACTGAAGCTTTCTTT
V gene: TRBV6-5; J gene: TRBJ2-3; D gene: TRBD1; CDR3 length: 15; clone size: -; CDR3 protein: CASRTRQGGTDTQYF; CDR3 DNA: TGTGCCAGCAGGACCCGACAGGGGGGCACAGATACGCAGTATTTT
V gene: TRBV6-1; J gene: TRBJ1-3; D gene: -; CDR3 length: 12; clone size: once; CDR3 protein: CASSEAQVELHF; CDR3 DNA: TGTGCCAGCAGTGAAGCGCAGGTCGAACTGCATTTT
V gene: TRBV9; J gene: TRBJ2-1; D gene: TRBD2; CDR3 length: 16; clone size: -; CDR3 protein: CASSVDIAGNGNEQFF; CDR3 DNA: TGTGCCAGCAGCGTAGATATAGCGGGGAATGGGAATGAGCAGTTCTTC
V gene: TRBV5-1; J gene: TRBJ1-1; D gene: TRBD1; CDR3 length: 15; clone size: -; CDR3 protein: CASSLETGGMTEAFF; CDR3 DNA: TGCGCCAGCAGCTTGGAAACAGGGGGTATGACTGAAGCTTTCTTT
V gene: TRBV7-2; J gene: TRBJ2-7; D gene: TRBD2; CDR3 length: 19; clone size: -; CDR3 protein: CASSSPTPGTSGRMYEQYF; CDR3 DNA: TGTGCCAGCAGCTCTCCAACCCCGGGGACTAGCGGGAGGATGTACGAGCAGTACTTC
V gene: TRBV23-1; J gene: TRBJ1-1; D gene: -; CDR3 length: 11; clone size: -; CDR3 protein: CARQADTEAFF; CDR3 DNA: TGCGCCCGTCAGGCAGACACTGAAGCTTTCTTT
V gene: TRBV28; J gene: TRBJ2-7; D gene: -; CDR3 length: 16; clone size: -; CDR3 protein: CATTAGVGRQDYEQYF; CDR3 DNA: TGTGCCACGACCGCAGGGGTAGGGAGGCAGGACTACGAGCAGTACTTC